A selection of T cell receptor beta chains follows, all from one sample in a study of vaccination and CD4 T cells after COVID-19. The antigens these receptors bind are not known. TCRdb used MiXCR to reprocess the PCR reads, holding one entry per CDR3 protein. The sample has more than 12,000 distinct CDR3 sequences, more than 65% seen once. The sequenced sample was CD4+ T cells from blood, cultured in vitro, obtained after SARS-CoV-2 vaccination. These receptors were collected from a human donor who received a COVID-19 vaccine. Each CDR3 is given with its conserved first and last residue. The D gene is left open where the match is weak. Clone size, where shown, is once, few, many, or a class for clones that have expanded.

19	TRBV5-4	.	TRBJ2-2	TRBD2	TGTGCCAGCAAAAGAATTCTATTCAGGACTAGCAGGAACACCGGGGAGCTGTTTTTT	CASKRILFRTSRNTGELFF
15	TRBV6-1	medium-sized	TRBJ2-6	.	TGTGCCAGCAGTCCTCAAATCTCTGGGGCCAACGTCCTGACTTTC	CASSPQISGANVLTF
14	TRBV12-3/TRBV12-4	.	TRBJ1-1	.	TGTGCCAGCAGTATAAATCCGGAGAGAACTGAAGCTTTCTTT	CASSINPERTEAFF
13	TRBV14	.	TRBJ2-5	TRBD2	TGTGCCAGCAGCTGGACTAGCCAAGAGACCCAGTACTTC	CASSWTSQETQYF
14	TRBV2	large	TRBJ2-3	TRBD2	TGTGCCAGCGCACTAGCGGGGAGCACAGATACGCAGTATTTT	CASALAGSTDTQYF
18	TRBV12-3/TRBV12-4	medium-sized	TRBJ1-6	.	TGTGCCAGCAGCAGAGCTGGGAGCGGGAGCTCCTATAATTCACCCCTCCACTTT	CASSRAGSGSSYNSPLHF
15	TRBV7-9	.	TRBJ1-2	.	TGTGCCAGCTCATTCTCCGGGACGGATTTCTATGGCTACACCTTC	CASSFSGTDFYGYTF
14	TRBV6-2/TRBV6-3	.	TRBJ1-1	TRBD1	TGTGCCAGCAGGCCCGACAGGGGGCTCATTGAAGCTTTCTTT	CASRPDRGLIEAFF
15	TRBV9	.	TRBJ1-6	.	TGTGCCAGCAGCGTAGGAGCAGGGTTCAATTCACCCCTCCACTTT	CASSVGAGFNSPLHF
12	TRBV7-2	.	TRBJ2-7	.	TGTGCCAGCAGCGCCACCCCCTACGAGCAGTACTTC	CASSATPYEQYF
14	TRBV6-1	.	TRBJ1-6	.	TGTGCCAGCAGTGAAGTAGTAGTGGAAGCACCCCTCCACTTT	CASSEVVVEAPLHF
14	TRBV2	.	TRBJ1-1	.	TGTGCCAGCACACCTCGCGGCTTGGGCACTGAAGCTTTCTTT	CASTPRGLGTEAFF
15	TRBV5-4	few	TRBJ2-5	.	TGTGCCAGCAGCTTTACCGGGACTCAAGGGGAGACCCAGTACTTC	CASSFTGTQGETQYF
15	TRBV6-1	.	TRBJ1-6	TRBD1	TGTGCCAGCAGTGAAAATTTGACAGGGAATTCACCCCTCCACTTT	CASSENLTGNSPLHF
16	TRBV7-8	.	TRBJ1-1	TRBD1	TGTGCCAGCAGCTCGGCGACAGGGAGCATGTTCACTGAAGCTTTCTTT	CASSSATGSMFTEAFF